One sample yielded the 20 T cell receptor beta chains listed below, sequenced in a study of cytomegalovirus exposure and HLA in healthy donors. Sequenced by immunoSEQ multiplex PCR; TCRdb stores in-frame clones only, minus some. The sample has 150,000 to 200,000 clones; roughly 91% are singletons. Sequenced input: PBMCs. Source of these receptors: a man younger than 30 in good health and CMV-seronegative.

The gene calls are TRBV7-2 and TRBJ2-1; 10 nucleotides match TRBD2. Germline trimming cut 2 bases from V and 3 bases from J; bases unmatched to any gene: 7. Germline V lookup: CDR1 SGHTA, CDR2 FQGNSA. The CDR3 sequence is 17 residues long. CDR3 sequence (DNA): TGTGCCAGCAGCTTAAGGGGTAGCGGGAGGTTCTACAATGAGCAGTTCTTC. Translating it yields CASSLRGSGRFYNEQFF.

V and J are TRBV6-5 and TRBJ2-1, with D possibly TRBD1 on 6 matching bases. This CDR3 is built from 13 residues. CDR1 and CDR2 (germline): MNHEY, SVGAGI. With 0 bases removed from V and 15 bases from J, the gap between germline ends came to 15 bases. This chain's CDR3 is CASSYSGRQGRFF. In DNA form, the CDR3 reads TGTGCCAGCAGTTACTCGGGCCGGCAGGGGCGGTTCTTC.

This clone was seen just once. The V call is TRBV19, the J call TRBJ2-7; 10 bases match TRBD2. The CDR3 has 15 amino acids. Germline lookup yields CDR1 LNHDA and CDR2 SQIVND (reference sequence). V dropped 5 bases and J dropped 2; count of bases not matched to a gene: 6. CDR3 region: CASSSLAGVTYEQYF. In nucleotides, the CDR3 is TGTGCCAGTAGTTCCCTAGCGGGAGTTACCTACGAGCAGTACTTC.

This rearrangement joins TRBV6-1 to TRBJ2-2; a possible D gene is TRBD1 (6 bases). Germline V lookup: CDR1 MNHNS, CDR2 SASEGT. The CDR3 runs to 14 residues. Trimming pared 1 base from V and 9 bases from J, leaving 12 bases between. CDR3 DNA sequence: TGTGCCAGCAGTGAAGGGAGTAGGGGGAGGGAGCTGTTTTTT. Protein product: CASSEGSRGRELFF.

In this sample, this clone turned up many times. This sequence joins TRBV29-1 and TRBJ1-1, with 11 nucleotides matching TRBD1. Germline V gene sequence: CDR1 SQVTM, CDR2 ANQGSEA. V shed 5 bases and J 3 bases; nucleotides not matched to a gene: 5. This CDR3 contains 14 residues. CDR3 protein: CSVLGQGADTEAFF. In DNA form, the CDR3 reads TGCAGCGTTCTTGGACAGGGGGCTGACACTGAAGCTTTCTTT.

This chain uses TRBV19 with TRBJ1-4; weak D call: TRBD1 (5 bases). The ends were cut back, 4 bases at V and 3 bases at J, with 18 bases in the middle. Germline V lookup: CDR1 LNHDA, CDR2 SQIVND (reference sequence). This CDR3 is built from 17 residues. The chain's CDR3 is CASSTLPGVAANEKLFF. In DNA form, the CDR3 reads TGTGCCAGTAGTACGTTACCGGGGGTTGCGGCTAATGAAAAACTGTTTTTT.

V and J are TRBV7-9 and TRBJ1-2, with a weak D call TRBD1 (5 bases). This CDR3 spans 15 amino acids. V was cut by 1 base and J by 5 bases, with 14 bases left in between. Germline V gene lookup returns CDR1 SEHNR and CDR2 FQNEAQ (reference sequence). The CDR3: CASSLGAGIEYGYTF. The CDR3, as DNA: TGTGCCAGCAGCTTAGGTGCAGGGATCGAGTATGGCTACACCTTC.

The J gene is TRBJ2-7, the V gene TRBV5-6; D remains unclear. Looked up from germline, CDR1 is SGHDT and CDR2 is YYEEEE. The CDR3 extends over 15 amino acids. Deletions cut 0 bases from V and 0 bases from J, with 10 bases between. This chain's CDR3 is CASSLGSRSSYEQYF. DNA for the CDR3: TGTGCCAGCAGCTTGGGTTCCCGGAGCTCCTACGAGCAGTACTTC.

This clone was found a few times. This sequence joins TRBV4-1 and TRBJ1-2; D call uncertain. This CDR3 has 14 amino acids. Germline values: CDR1 MGHRA, CDR2 YSYEKL. V was trimmed by 1 base and J by 4 bases, leaving 10 bases between them. CDR3 loop: CASSQAGGRYGYTF. DNA for the CDR3: TGCGCCAGCAGCCAAGCAGGAGGACGCTATGGCTACACCTTC.

This rearrangement joins TRBV11-1 to TRBJ2-1; no clear D gene. Germline CDR1 is SGHAT and CDR2 is FQDESV (reference sequence). The CDR3 is 12 residues long. With 4 bases removed from V and 10 bases from J, the gap between germline ends came to 11 bases. The CDR3 region has the DNA TGTGCCAGCAGCTCCAACGATCAGGAGCAGTTCTTC. Translated: CASSSNDQEQFF.

The chain employs TRBV7-8 and TRBJ2-7; 9 nucleotides match TRBD1. This CDR3 contains 14 residues. The V segment lost 4 bases and the J segment 4 bases; nucleotides outside the gene matches: 5. The V gene's germline CDR1 is SGHVS and CDR2 FQNEAQ. CDR3 region: CASSSTGGSYEQYF. The CDR3 DNA sequence: TGTGCCAGCAGCTCGACAGGGGGAAGTTACGAGCAGTACTTC.

The V gene is TRBV7-9, the J gene TRBJ1-1; no firm D call. The CDR3 is 14 amino acids. Germline assignment: CDR1 SEHNR and CDR2 FQNEAQ (reference sequence). V gave up 5 bases and J gave up 6 bases, with 16 bases separating them. The CDR3 DNA is TGTGCCAGCAGCGCCGCTATCATAACCCCTGAAGCTTTCTTT. This gives the protein CASSAAIITPEAFF.

This rearrangement joins TRBV27 to TRBJ2-3; 9 nucleotides align to TRBD2. With 2 bases clipped from V and 3 bases from J, the junction kept 12 bases outside the gene matches. The CDR3 spans 18 residues. Germline CDR1 is MNHEY and CDR2 is SMNVEV (reference sequence). The CDR3 bases are TGTGCCAGCAGTTTACGAGGTGGTCGCGGGAGGGGGACAGATACGCAGTATTTT. This codes for CASSLRGGRGRGTDTQYF.

The chain combines TRBV5-5 with TRBJ1-4; maybe TRBD1 (6 bases). The CDR3 contains 14 residues. The ends were cut back, 3 bases at V and 5 bases at J, with 11 bases in the middle. In germline, CDR1 is SGHKS, CDR2 YYEKEE (reference sequence). CDR3 protein: CASSSGQLNEKLFF. The CDR3 DNA reads as TGTGCCAGCAGCTCAGGACAGTTGAATGAAAAACTGTTTTTT.

The J gene is TRBJ2-1, the V gene TRBV4-1; D uncertain. CDR1 is MGHRA, CDR2 YSYEKL, per germline. CDR3 length equals 13 residues. V was cut by 1 base and J by 7 bases, with 8 bases left in between. CDR3 amino acids: CASSQVYGNEQFF. CDR3 nucleotides: TGCGCCAGCAGCCAAGTCTACGGGAATGAGCAGTTCTTC.

The V and J genes are TRBV10-3 and TRBJ2-3; TRBD1 aligns across 7 bases. CDR3 length equals 13 residues. Germline CDR1 ENHRY, CDR2 SYGVKD. Losses at the gene ends were 11 bases for V and 2 bases for J; bases not matched to a gene: 7. This CDR3 is CASLGTATDTQYF. Here the CDR3 DNA reads TGTGCCTCCTTAGGGACAGCCACAGATACGCAGTATTTT.

To note about this clone: Mismatch with germline at one junction end may stem from a read error. CDR3 protein: CASSLTPGTGGTGELFF. The CDR3 nucleotides are TGTGCTAGCAGCTTAACCCCCGGGACAGGGGGCACCGGGGAGCTGTTTTTT. The chain recombines TRBV7-7 with TRBJ2-2; TRBD1 matches 11 bases. Germline V lookup: CDR1 SSHAT, CDR2 FNYEAQ (reference sequence). This CDR3 contains 17 residues.

The genes are TRBV10-3 and TRBJ1-1; D may be TRBD1 (6 bases). V was trimmed by 10 bases and J by 4 bases, leaving 13 bases between them. CDR1 and CDR2 from the germline V gene are ENHRY and SYGVKD. The CDR3 has 12 amino acids. CDR3 region: CASTDRSTEAFF. The CDR3 region has the DNA TGTGCCAGTACCGACAGGAGCACTGAAGCTTTCTTT.

The chain has TRBV5-6 and TRBJ1-4; 7 bases are shared with TRBD1. This CDR3 has 13 residues. Germline CDR1 SGHDT, CDR2 YYEEEE. V lost 5 bases, J lost 8 bases, and 6 bases stayed unmatched. CDR3 sequence (DNA): TGTGCCAGCAGAGGACAGGAGAACGAAAAACTGTTTTTT. Its translation is CASRGQENEKLFF.

The CDR3 loop reads CASSQDAGGYEQYF. The CDR3 nucleotides read TGCGCCAGCAGCCAAGATGCGGGGGGCTACGAGCAGTACTTC. The chain employs TRBV4-1 and TRBJ2-7; 8 nucleotides line up with TRBD2. The J segment lost 3 bases and the V segment lost 0 bases, leaving 1 base of the junction unmatched. Germline values: CDR1 MGHRA, CDR2 YSYEKL. The CDR3 has 14 amino acids.